Below, 28 T cell receptor beta chains from the same sample are listed, as sequenced in a study of cytomegalovirus exposure and HLA in healthy donors. The PCR used 60 Vbeta and 13 Jbeta primers. The data were produced by immunoSEQ multiplex PCR, yet TCRdb's version contains in-frame clones alone and is incomplete. The sample records around 74,000 clones, 65% to 80% being singletons. The sequenced sample was PBMCs. The receptors were sampled from a man aged 30-40 years in good health and CMV-seronegative.

The genes are TRBV9 and TRBJ1-2; 9 nucleotides line up with TRBD1. Per germline, CDR1 SGDLS and CDR2 YYNGEE. Trimming cost V 3 bases and J 3 bases; bases outside gene matches: 15. This CDR3 has 18 amino acids. CDR3 sequence: CASSAFGFLDRGDYGYTF. CDR3 coding DNA: TGTGCCAGCAGCGCCTTCGGTTTTTTGGACAGGGGTGACTATGGCTACACCTTC.

This clone appeared once. The gene calls are TRBV27 and TRBJ2-7; 8 bases map to TRBD2. Losses at the gene ends were 6 bases for V and 3 bases for J; bases not matched to a gene: 10. This CDR3 is 15 amino acids long. Germline V gene lookup returns CDR1 MNHEY and CDR2 SMNVEV (reference sequence). The CDR3 here is CASSRPGGAYYEQYF. For the CDR3, the DNA is TGTGCCAGCAGCCGGCCGGGGGGGGCGTACTACGAGCAGTACTTC.

V and J are TRBV6-5 and TRBJ1-1, with no clear D. Trimming removed 8 bases from V and 8 bases from J, with 3 bases in between. Germline V gene lookup returns CDR1 MNHEY and CDR2 SVGAGI. This CDR3 has 8 amino acids. The CDR3 region has the DNA TGTGCCAGCCAAGAAGCTTTCTTT. It encodes CASQEAFF.

In its sample, this clone was seen a few times. V is TRBV7-8 and J is TRBJ2-7; D might be TRBD1 (6 bases). The CDR3 contains 13 residues. The V and J ends lost 6 bases and 3 bases respectively, with 12 bases between them. The germline CDR1 and CDR2 sequences are SGHVS and FQNEAQ. CDR3 coding DNA: TGTGCCAGCAGTCCCAACAGGGACTACGAGCAGTACTTC. It yields the protein CASSPNRDYEQYF.

This clone showed up just once. The V gene is TRBV25-1, the J gene TRBJ2-4, with 10 bases identical to TRBD2. The CDR3 runs to 16 residues. J gave up 5 bases and V 2 bases, and 6 bases lay outside the gene matches. Germline V lookup: CDR1 MGHDK, CDR2 SYGVNS. CDR3 sequence (DNA): TGTGCCAGCAGTGAACTCAGCGGGGGGGCGGAAAACATTCAGTACTTC. Translated, it gives CASSELSGGAENIQYF.

This clone was found a few times. The V and J genes are TRBV5-1 and TRBJ2-7, with D tentatively TRBD2 (7 bases). Germline CDR1 and CDR2: SGHRS and YFSETQ. V lost 1 base and J 2 bases, leaving 16 bases between the germline ends. This CDR3 is 16 amino acids long. CDR3 residues: CASSLSAGAVTYEQYF. As DNA, the CDR3 is TGCGCCAGCAGCTTGTCTGCGGGGGCCGTCACCTACGAGCAGTACTTC.

The rearrangement links TRBV7-2 to TRBJ2-4; 8 bases map to TRBD2. CDR3 length equals 14 residues. Germline V gene lookup returns CDR1 SGHTA and CDR2 FQGNSA. Unmatched junction bases numbered 1, after V lost 1 base and J lost 5 bases. CDR3 loop: CASSLERGQNIQYF. CDR3 coding DNA: TGTGCCAGCAGCTTAGAGCGGGGGCAAAACATTCAGTACTTC.

The chain carries TRBV6-1 and TRBJ2-7; TRBD2 agrees at 8 bases. The ends lost 5 bases at V and 3 bases at J; junction bases unmatched: 12. The CDR3 extends over 16 amino acids. The germline V gene encodes CDR1 MNHNS and CDR2 SASEGT. The CDR3 DNA follows: TGTGCCAGCAGTCAAGGACTAGCAGGTCTAGGCTACGAGCAGTACTTC. Protein sequence: CASSQGLAGLGYEQYF.

The chain combines TRBV29-1 with TRBJ1-1; TRBD1 might be the D (5 bases). V was clipped by 7 bases and J by 5 bases, with 8 bases between them. The V gene's germline CDR1 is SQVTM and CDR2 ANQGSEA. The CDR3 is made up of 10 amino acids. CDR3 in amino acids: CSAQGTEAFF. Written as DNA, the CDR3 is TGCAGCGCTCAGGGAACTGAAGCTTTCTTT.

In its sample, this clone was seen many times. The V call is TRBV4-3, the J call TRBJ2-3, with D perhaps TRBD2 (6 bases). This CDR3 contains 13 residues. Germline values: CDR1 LGHNA, CDR2 YSLEER. The V end was cut by 4 bases, the J end by 7 bases, with 12 bases between. The CDR3 protein is CASSPTRENTQYF. Written as DNA, the CDR3 is TGCGCCAGCAGCCCGACTAGGGAGAATACGCAGTATTTT.

The V and J genes are TRBV19 and TRBJ1-5, with D perhaps TRBD1 (6 bases). With 9 bases removed from V and 0 bases from J, the gap between germline ends came to 12 bases. Per the germline V gene, CDR1 is LNHDA and CDR2 is SQIVND (reference sequence). The CDR3 extends over 14 amino acids. CDR3 in DNA: TGTGCCAGCAAGACAGGAGATAGCAATCAGCCCCAGCATTTT. Its protein product is CASKTGDSNQPQHF.

This clone has only a few counts. The rearrangement joins TRBV5-1 to TRBJ1-3, with unresolved D. Germline V CDR1 and CDR2: SGHRS, YFSETQ. The CDR3 runs to 16 residues. Deletions cut 0 bases from V and 1 base from J, with 11 bases between. CDR3: CASSLATGSSGNTIYF. The CDR3, as DNA: TGCGCCAGCAGCTTGGCCACGGGGTCTTCTGGAAACACCATATATTTT.

The chain has TRBV10-1 and TRBJ1-3; a possible D gene is TRBD1 (6 bases). This CDR3 is built from 17 residues. CDR1 and CDR2 (germline): WNHNN, SYGVQD (reference sequence). The ends were cut back, 7 bases at V and 6 bases at J, with 25 bases in the middle. The CDR3 region has the DNA TGCGCCAGCACCGAACCCGGCGGGGGCCCGGGGTTAAACACCATATATTTT. Translated, it gives CASTEPGGGPGLNTIYF.

The gene calls are TRBV6-1 and TRBJ1-5; the match to TRBD1 covers 10 bases. The CDR3 totals 14 residues. The V segment lost 6 bases and the J segment 3 bases; nucleotides outside the gene matches: 2. Germline V CDR1 and CDR2: MNHNS, SASEGT. The CDR3 bases are TGTGCCAGCAGGGGACAGGGGTACAATCAGCCCCAGCATTTT. Its translation: CASRGQGYNQPQHF.

This clone was recorded only once. The V call is TRBV27, the J call TRBJ2-4, with TRBD2 as a possible D gene (6 bases). The CDR3 consists of 15 residues. V lost 5 bases and J 3 bases, leaving 14 bases between the germline ends. The germline CDR1 and CDR2 sequences are MNHEY and SMNVEV (reference sequence). The CDR3 loop is CASSSNRDFKNIQYF. The CDR3 DNA sequence: TGTGCCAGCAGTAGCAACCGGGACTTCAAAAACATTCAGTACTTC.

The CDR3 DNA follows: TGTGCCAGCAGCCCAGTCCCTGACAGGAACACTGAAGCTTTCTTT. It encodes CASSPVPDRNTEAFF. This chain joins TRBV5-5 and TRBJ1-1, with D possibly being TRBD1 (5 bases). Looked up from germline, CDR1 is SGHKS and CDR2 is YYEKEE (reference sequence). V was pared by 4 bases and J by 1 base, with 14 bases between. The CDR3 extends over 15 amino acids.

The chain combines TRBV6-5 with TRBJ2-7; 9 bases map to TRBD2. The V gene's germline CDR1 is MNHEY and CDR2 SVGAGI. The V gene end was trimmed by 6 bases and the J gene end by 2 bases; junction bases not matched to a gene: 5. The CDR3 contains 14 residues. The CDR3 sequence: CASSLSSGAYEQYF. Written as DNA, the CDR3 is TGTGCCAGCAGCCTGTCTAGCGGGGCCTACGAGCAGTACTTC.

The J gene is TRBJ2-1, the V gene TRBV28; 7 bases are a match to TRBD1. Per the germline V gene, CDR1 is MDHEN and CDR2 is SYDVKM. CDR3 size: 13 residues. V trimming: 7 bases; J trimming: 4 bases; junction bases outside the gene matches: 4. The chain's CDR3 is CASTNRGYNEQFF. The CDR3 DNA follows: TGTGCCAGCACCAACAGGGGTTACAATGAGCAGTTCTTC. Drawing the rest from reference TRBV28 and TRBJ2-1, the complete variable domain is DVKVTQSSRYLVKRTGEKVFLECVQDMDHENMFWYRQDPGLGLRLIYFSYDVKMKEKGDIPEGYSVSREKKERFSLILESASTNQTSMYLCASTNRGYNEQFFGPGTRLTVL.

About this clone: A read error may account for a junction end that differs from germline. The chain couples TRBV7-9 to TRBJ1-2, with no clear D. CDR3 length: 12 amino acids. The V gene's germline CDR1 is SEHNR and CDR2 FQNEAQ (reference sequence). CDR3 amino acids: CSSSPPYYGYTF. The DNA for the CDR3 is TGTTCCAGCAGCCCCCCCTACTATGGCTACACCTTC.

To note about this clone: One end of the junction does not line up with germline, which may come from a read error. V usage is TRBV30 and J usage is TRBJ1-4, with D uncertain. Germline lookup yields CDR1 GTSNPN and CDR2 SVGIG (reference sequence). The CDR3 runs 12 residues. The CDR3 region is CAWSMVNEKLSF. CDR3 bases: TGTGCCTGGAGTATGGTTAATGAAAAACTGTCTTTT.

V usage is TRBV14 and J usage is TRBJ1-3; D possibly corresponds to TRBD1 (5 bases). Germline V CDR1 and CDR2: SGHDN, FVKESK. V lost 5 bases and J lost 0, with 11 bases in between. CDR3 length: 15 amino acids. The CDR3 DNA follows: TGTGCCAGCAGCAATAGACAGAGCTCTGGAAACACCATATATTTT. Its protein product is CASSNRQSSGNTIYF.

V gene TRBV7-9 combines with J gene TRBJ2-3; 8 bases are shared with TRBD2. V shed 3 bases and J 6 bases; nucleotides not matched to a gene: 11. The length of the CDR3 is 16 residues. Germline loops: CDR1 SEHNR, CDR2 FQNEAQ (reference sequence). The CDR3, as DNA: TGTGCCAGCAGCTTGATTAGCGGGGCTTTATTGGATACGCAGTATTTT. It specifies CASSLISGALLDTQYF. The entire variable domain, with the rest obtained from reference TRBV7-9 and TRBJ2-3, is as follows: DTGVSQNPRHKITKRGQNVTFRCDPISEHNRLYWYRQTLGQGPEFLTYFQNEAQLEKSRLLSDRFSAERPKGSFSTLEIQRTEQGDSAMYLCASSLISGALLDTQYFGPGTRLTVL.

This rearrangement joins TRBV7-9 to TRBJ2-3; 7 bases agree with TRBD1. The V and J ends lost 4 bases and 2 bases, in that order; junction bases with no gene match: 6. Germline V gene data show CDR1 as SEHNR and CDR2 as FQNEAQ (reference sequence). The CDR3 spans 15 residues. The CDR3 loop is CASSSWDSLTDTQYF. The CDR3, as DNA: TGTGCCAGCAGCTCATGGGACAGCCTCACAGATACGCAGTATTTT.

V and J are TRBV20-1 and TRBJ2-5; D is possibly TRBD1 (5 bases). The J call is in doubt because the DNA end fits TRBJ2-7 better. The CDR3 is made up of 11 amino acids. Germline CDR1 reads DFQATT; CDR2 reads SNEGSKA (reference sequence). CDR3 nucleotides: TGCAGTGCTAGGGACAACTACGAGCAGTACTTC. Protein product: CSARDNYEQYF.

The CDR3 loop is CASSSPEGGGTQYF. The CDR3 DNA reads TGTGCCAGCAGCTCACCTGAGGGAGGAGGGACCCAGTACTTC. The V gene is TRBV7-2, the J gene TRBJ2-5, with D perhaps TRBD2 (6 bases). Deletions cut 4 bases from V and 7 bases from J, with 16 bases between. CDR3 length: 14 residues. Looked up from germline, CDR1 is SGHTA and CDR2 is FQGNSA.

The CDR3 DNA is TGTGCCAGCAGTTGGGGCCGGACAGCCGATCAGCCCCAGCATTTT. Its translation: CASSWGRTADQPQHF. J is TRBJ1-5 and V is TRBV2; D is perhaps TRBD1 (6 bases). CDR1 SNHLY and CDR2 FYNNEI come from the germline V gene. CDR3 length: 15 amino acids. Between the trimmed V and J ends, which lost 5 bases and 5 bases, there was a span of 16 bases. The whole variable domain, remainder taken from reference TRBV2 and TRBJ1-5, is EPEVTQTPSHQVTQMGQEVILRCVPISNHLYFYWYRQILGQKVEFLVSFYNNEISEKSEIFDDQFSVERPDGSNFTLKIRSTKLEDSAMYFCASSWGRTADQPQHFGDGTRLSIL.

The chain combines TRBV6-6 with TRBJ2-3, with D perhaps TRBD2 (5 bases). Between the trimmed V and J ends, which lost 8 bases and 2 bases, there was a span of 11 bases. The CDR3 has 13 amino acids. Germline V CDR1 and CDR2: MNHNY, SVGAGI (reference sequence). CDR3 protein: CASGARDTDTQYF. Here the CDR3 DNA reads TGTGCCAGCGGAGCCCGGGACACAGATACGCAGTATTTT.

The chain recombines TRBV4-3 with TRBJ2-7; D is perhaps TRBD1 (5 bases). CDR1 and CDR2 from the germline V gene are LGHNA and YSLEER. This CDR3 spans 16 amino acids. V shed 0 bases and J shed 6 bases, with 18 bases lying between them. The CDR3 DNA reads as TGCGCCAGCAGCCAAGAATCTTCAGGGATTCCGGGCGAGCAGTACTTC. It codes for CASSQESSGIPGEQYF.